The sequence of this T cell receptor beta chain was determined in a study of blood T cell repertoires in COVID-19. Study-level background: Italy, Spain and the United States were the sources of the convalescent and acute COVID-19 samples. In each case, the material was cDNA or gDNA derived from T cells, B-cell-depleted T cells, or PBMCs.

TCRdb keeps only in-frame clones here, not all; method: immunoSEQ multiplex PCR. The sample yields fewer than 75,000 clones, about 91% seen once. Germline V lookup: CDR1 SGHRS, CDR2 YFSETQ. Trimming stripped 4 bases from V and 1 base from J, with 12 bases between. This CDR3 contains 16 residues. This chain links TRBV5-1 with TRBJ2-6; TRBD1 might be the D (5 bases). Sequenced sample: peripheral blood. This sequence originates from a man aged 50 to 60 with active COVID-19. The CDR3 DNA sequence: TGCGCCAGCAGCCCCGAGCCAGGGTCTGGGGCCAACGTCCTGACTTTC. It translates to CASSPEPGSGANVLTF. Variable domain in full (rest from reference TRBV5-1 and TRBJ2-6): KAGVTQTPRYLIKTRGQQVTLSCSPISGHRSVSWYQQTPGQGLQFLFEYFSETQRNKGNFPGRFSGRQFSNSRSEMNVSTLELGDSALYLCASSPEPGSGANVLTFGAGSRLTVL.